One sample yielded the 20 T cell receptor beta chains listed below, sequenced in a study of siplizumab effects on memory and regulatory T cells. Only in-frame clones appear in the TCRdb table, and some are missing; sequencing was by immunoSEQ multiplex PCR. The data hold 100,000 or so clones, with 80% to 95% observed a single time. The sequenced material came from non-Treg CD4+ T cells sorted from blood. These receptors were taken from a human donor in good health.

This clone was seen just once. The chain links TRBV7-3 to TRBJ2-1; D perhaps matches TRBD1 (5 bases). CDR3 length: 15 residues. Germline V lookup: CDR1 SGHTA, CDR2 FQGTGA. Trimming took 2 bases from V and 0 from J, leaving 8 bases between them. CDR3 protein: CASSLQGTSYNEQFF. CDR3 bases: TGTGCCAGCAGCTTACAGGGAACCTCCTACAATGAGCAGTTCTTC. Drawing the rest from reference TRBV7-3 and TRBJ2-1, the complete variable domain is GAGVSQTPSNKVTEKGKYVELRCDPISGHTALYWYRQSLGQGPEFLIYFQGTGAADDSGLPNDRFFAVRPEGSVSTLKIQRTERGDSAVYLCASSLQGTSYNEQFFGPGTRLTVL.

This CDR3 reads CGGGLAGSSEQYF. The CDR3 nucleotides read TGCGGCGGGGGCCTAGCGGGCTCATCCGAGCAGTACTTC. This chain links TRBV29-1 with TRBJ2-7, with TRBD2 matching 8 bases. CDR3 size: 13 residues. Germline CDR1 SQVTM, CDR2 ANQGSEA.

The chain has TRBV29-1 and TRBJ2-1; the D call may be TRBD1 or TRBD2 (5 bases each). Trimming cost V 5 bases and J 7 bases, with 12 bases left between them. CDR1 is SQVTM, CDR2 ANQGSEA, per germline. There are 12 residues in the CDR3. The CDR3 sequence is CSVLEGRNEQFF. The DNA of the CDR3 is TGCAGCGTTCTCGAGGGGCGAAATGAGCAGTTCTTC.

This clone was seen only once. CDR3 in amino acids: CASSQGRRGIPYEQYF. The CDR3 nucleotides read TGTGCCAGCAGCCAGGGCCGTCGCGGGATCCCCTACGAGCAGTACTTC. V gene TRBV7-2 combines with J gene TRBJ2-7, with D perhaps matching TRBD2 (6 bases). The CDR3 is 16 amino acids. With 5 bases removed from V and 2 bases from J, the gap between germline ends came to 19 bases. Per germline, CDR1 SGHTA and CDR2 FQGNSA.

This clone showed up just once. The rearrangement links TRBV15 to TRBJ1-3, with TRBD1 as a possible D gene (6 bases). From germline, CDR1 is LNHNV and CDR2 YYDKDF (reference sequence). V gave up 6 bases and J gave up 2 bases, with 11 bases separating them. The CDR3 totals 14 residues. Here the CDR3 reads CATRGTGTGNTIYF. CDR3 nucleotide sequence: TGTGCCACCAGAGGTACAGGGACTGGAAACACCATATATTTT.

This chain connects TRBV7-2 to TRBJ1-1, with a weak D call TRBD1 (5 bases). CDR1 and CDR2 from the germline V gene are SGHTA and FQGNSA. V lost 0 bases and J lost 11, with 13 bases in between. This CDR3 has 13 residues. CDR3 in amino acids: CASSLAGAAGAFF. CDR3 sequence (DNA): TGTGCCAGCAGCTTAGCCGGGGCAGCGGGTGCTTTCTTT.

This clone appeared once. A junction boundary mismatches the germline segment, possibly from a read error. This sequence joins TRBV7-7 and TRBJ2-3, with 9 bases lining up with TRBD2. CDR1 SSHAT and CDR2 FNYEAQ come from the germline V gene (reference sequence). The CDR3 loop spans 16 amino acids. The CDR3 sequence is CASSLETSGTTDTQYF. The CDR3 DNA follows: TGTGCTAGCAGCTTAGAGACTAGCGGAACCACAGATACGCAGTATTTT.

CDR3 in amino acids: CASPENRGGAAGNTIYF. The CDR3 nucleotides read TGTGCCAGCCCGGAGAACCGAGGGGGCGCCGCCGGAAACACCATATATTTT. The chain has TRBV18 and TRBJ1-3, with 7 nucleotides matching TRBD1. CDR3 size: 17 residues. Per germline, CDR1 KGHSH and CDR2 LQKENI. The V and J ends lost 8 bases and 4 bases, in that order; junction bases with no gene match: 17.

The chain couples TRBV6-5 to TRBJ1-1, with D possibly TRBD1 on 6 matching bases. Trimming shortened V by 3 bases and J by 3 bases, and 14 bases separated the two germline ends. The CDR3 covers 15 residues. Germline V gives CDR1 MNHEY, CDR2 SVGAGI. CDR3 in DNA: TGTGCCAGCAGTTATCCGAAGGGGGGTTACACTGAAGCTTTCTTT. Protein: CASSYPKGGYTEAFF.

The chain joins TRBV5-4 to TRBJ2-1, with D maybe TRBD2 (6 bases). Trimming left V 3 bases short and J 7 bases short, with 20 bases between. CDR1 is SGHNT, CDR2 YYREEE, per germline (reference sequence). This CDR3 region has 16 residues. CDR3 sequence (DNA): TGTGCCAGCAGCTCCCCCGCGCGGGGAAGAAAAAATGAGCAGTTCTTC. It translates to CASSSPARGRKNEQFF.

The chain employs TRBV5-1 and TRBJ2-7, with TRBD1 matching 8 bases. The CDR3 is 15 amino acids. Germline CDR1 and CDR2: SGHRS and YFSETQ. Unmatched junction bases numbered 10, after V lost 4 bases and J lost 4 bases. In DNA, the CDR3 is TGCGCCAGCAGCAAAGACAGGGGCTCCGGGTACGAGCAGTACTTC. Amino acids: CASSKDRGSGYEQYF.

This chain's CDR3 is CASSVGEVKNIQYF. Here the CDR3 DNA reads TGTGCCAGCAGTGTAGGGGAGGTCAAAAACATTCAGTACTTC. This chain uses TRBV2 with TRBJ2-4; the D gene is possibly TRBD2 (6 bases). The V gene lost 4 bases and the J gene lost 3 bases, with 10 bases spanning the gap. Germline CDR1 is SNHLY and CDR2 is FYNNEI. This CDR3 comprises 14 residues.

J is TRBJ2-1 and V is TRBV27; the match to TRBD2 covers 13 bases. Germline CDR1 reads MNHEY; CDR2 reads SMNVEV (reference sequence). V lost 7 bases to trimming and J lost 5 bases; unmatched junction nucleotides: 5. This CDR3 contains 15 residues. CDR3: CASTYGTSGNNEQFF. In DNA, the CDR3 is TGTGCCAGCACTTATGGGACTAGCGGGAACAATGAGCAGTTCTTC.

The DNA of the CDR3 is TGTGCCAGCAGCCCACCCGGCGGCTCCCTGGGGCCTAATGAGCAGTTCTTC. Protein product: CASSPPGGSLGPNEQFF. This chain connects TRBV11-3 to TRBJ2-1; a weak D match, TRBD1 (5 bases). CDR3 size: 17 residues. Germline CDR1 is SGHNT and CDR2 is YENEEA. The V and J ends lost 5 bases and 7 bases respectively, with 24 bases between them.

The chain joins TRBV6-1 to TRBJ2-1; no reliable D call. This CDR3 contains 10 residues. CDR1 and CDR2 (germline): MNHNS, SASEGT. V was pared by 4 bases and J by 8 bases, with 3 bases between. CDR3 bases: TGTGCCAGCAGTGGCTATGAGCAGTTCTTC. It is translated as CASSGYEQFF.

The V call is TRBV5-5, the J call TRBJ2-3, with D unresolved. The CDR3 is 14 amino acids. Germline-derived CDR1 and CDR2 are SGHKS and YYEKEE (reference sequence). Deletions cut 1 base from V and 2 bases from J, with 8 bases between. The DNA of the CDR3 is TGTGCCAGCAGCTTGTGGGGAAACACAGATACGCAGTATTTT. Protein product: CASSLWGNTDTQYF.

This chain joins TRBV4-3 and TRBJ2-2; TRBD1 aligns across 7 bases. Trimming took 4 bases from V and 6 from J; bases not matched to a gene: 11. CDR3 length: 16 residues. Germline CDR1 and CDR2: LGHNA and YSLEER. As DNA, the CDR3 is TGCGCCAGCAGCCGAGAATTAAACAGGGGATCCGGGGAGCTGTTTTTT. As protein: CASSRELNRGSGELFF.

V usage is TRBV6-1 and J usage is TRBJ2-1; 8 bases match TRBD2. Trimming cost V 1 base and J 10 bases; bases outside gene matches: 12. This CDR3 comprises 16 residues. Germline V CDR1 and CDR2: MNHNS, SASEGT. CDR3 residues: CASSEGGGRSSIEQFF. The CDR3, as DNA: TGTGCCAGCAGTGAAGGGGGCGGGAGGTCCTCGATCGAGCAGTTCTTC.

CDR3 sequence: CASSAYNEQFF. The CDR3 coding sequence is TGTGCCAGCAGTGCCTACAATGAGCAGTTCTTC. The rearrangement joins TRBV28 to TRBJ2-1; no clear D gene. V lost 5 bases and J lost 2, with 1 base in between. This CDR3 has 11 residues. Per germline, CDR1 MDHEN and CDR2 SYDVKM.

CDR3 sequence reads: CASSQTPGQGRDEQYF. CDR3 nucleotides: TGTGCCAGCAGCCAAACTCCGGGACAGGGGAGGGACGAGCAGTACTTC. The V call is TRBV4-2, the J call TRBJ2-7, with 10 bases fitting TRBD1. J lost 5 bases, V lost 2 bases, and 9 bases had no gene match. The germline CDR1 and CDR2 sequences are LGHNA and YNFKEQ. The CDR3 is made up of 16 amino acids.